The 21 T cell receptor beta chains below were found in one sample sequenced in a study of shared clonotypes between healthy human individuals. Terminally differentiated effector memory CD45RA+ cells were left out of the naive CD8 fraction, which was CD45RO-negative and positively selected for CCR7. Produced via immunoSEQ multiplex PCR; TCRdb's table is partial and in-frame only. The table has about 2.1 million clones, 93% seen once; the top ten hold under 2%. Sequencing was performed on naive CD8+ T cells from PBMCs. The receptors stem from a man in his late teens or twenties in good health. Some clones in this sample may be carry-over from other donors' samples.

The J gene is TRBJ2-3, the V gene TRBV4-2; 8 bases are shared with TRBD1. Germline assignment: CDR1 LGHNA and CDR2 YNFKEQ. This CDR3 spans 18 amino acids. With 4 bases clipped from V and 4 bases from J, the junction kept 16 bases outside the gene matches. The CDR3 reads CASSLAWVDRGMADTQYF. In DNA, the CDR3 is TGTGCCAGCAGCCTGGCGTGGGTTGACAGGGGTATGGCAGATACGCAGTATTTT.

This chain uses TRBV6-1 with TRBJ1-5, with TRBD1 identical over 8 bases. The V gene end was trimmed by 0 bases and the J gene end by 2 bases; junction bases not matched to a gene: 6. This CDR3 is 17 amino acids long. Germline V gives CDR1 MNHNS, CDR2 SASEGT. CDR3 amino acids: CASSEAVRGLRNQPQHF. The CDR3 DNA is TGTGCCAGCAGTGAAGCCGTCAGGGGGCTTCGCAATCAGCCCCAGCATTTT.

The chain carries TRBV21-1 and TRBJ2-5; the tabulated D call, TRBD1, remains unverified against the DNA. TRBV21-1 represents a pseudogene. The CDR3 runs 15 residues. CDR3 nucleotide sequence: TGTGCCAGCAGCAAAGATCAGGACATTGGAGAGACCCAGTACTTC. This encodes CASSKDQDIGETQYF.

The gene calls are TRBV28 and TRBJ1-5, with D tentatively TRBD1 (6 bases). The CDR3 loop spans 14 amino acids. Germline lookup yields CDR1 MDHEN and CDR2 SYDVKM. V shed 7 bases and J shed 5 bases, with 15 bases lying between them. The CDR3 DNA reads TGTGCCAGCATCGTTGGAGAGGGGGATCAGCCCCAGCATTTT. This codes for CASIVGEGDQPQHF.

The chain combines TRBV28 with TRBJ2-2, with 7 positions matching TRBD2. CDR1 is MDHEN, CDR2 SYDVKM, per germline. With 6 bases clipped from V and 6 bases from J, the junction kept 10 bases outside the gene matches. The CDR3 extends over 15 amino acids. CDR3 bases: TGTGCCAGCAGCCTCACTGGGACTATGTCCGGGGAGCTGTTTTTT. Its protein product is CASSLTGTMSGELFF.

This chain links TRBV27 with TRBJ2-5, with D maybe TRBD1 (6 bases). This CDR3 comprises 16 residues. Germline V gene sequence: CDR1 MNHEY, CDR2 SMNVEV (reference sequence). V was pared by 6 bases and J by 4 bases, with 21 bases between. The CDR3 region has the DNA TGTGCCAGCAGGCATAGCGCAGGATTAGGGGGAGAGACCCAGTACTTC. Translated, it gives CASRHSAGLGGETQYF.

This sequence joins TRBV5-4 and TRBJ1-4, with D perhaps matching TRBD1 (5 bases). The CDR3 runs 13 residues. V was clipped by 1 base and J by 7 bases, with 8 bases between them. The germline V gene has CDR1 SGHNT and CDR2 YYREEE (reference sequence). The CDR3 nucleotides are TGTGCCAGCAGCTTGCATGGGGGTGAAAAACTGTTTTTT. Amino acid sequence: CASSLHGGEKLFF.

The rearrangement links TRBV29-1 to TRBJ2-1; 9 bases are a match to TRBD1. The CDR3 totals 12 residues. After removal of 7 bases from V and 8 bases from J, the junction contained 6 bases not matched to a gene. Germline V lookup: CDR1 SQVTM, CDR2 ANQGSEA. The CDR3 protein is CSDRDREYEQFF. CDR3 in DNA: TGCAGCGATCGGGACAGGGAATATGAGCAGTTCTTC.

The rearrangement joins TRBV7-2 to TRBJ2-3; 10 bases line up with TRBD2. The CDR3 covers 17 residues. V lost 1 base and J lost 6; bases outside the gene matches: 10. CDR1 is SGHTA and CDR2 is FQGNSA in the germline V gene. The CDR3 loop is CASSLVASGSLLDTQYF. The CDR3 coding sequence is TGTGCCAGCAGCTTAGTGGCTAGCGGGAGTCTATTGGATACGCAGTATTTT.

Only one count was recorded for this clone. The gene calls are TRBV28 and TRBJ2-3; 9 positions agree with TRBD2. Germline CDR1 MDHEN, CDR2 SYDVKM. The CDR3 is 13 residues long. With 6 bases clipped from V and 6 bases from J, the junction kept 4 bases outside the gene matches. In nucleotides, the CDR3 is TGTGCCAGCAGGTTAGCGGGAGCGGATACGCAGTATTTT. Translation gives CASRLAGADTQYF.

A few counts support this clone. CDR3 coding DNA: TGTGCCAGCAGTTACGGGGGGGACCTAAACACTGAAGCTTTCTTT. Amino acid sequence: CASSYGGDLNTEAFF. The genes are TRBV6-6 and TRBJ1-1; possible D gene TRBD1, 5 bases. The V end was cut by 2 bases, the J end by 2 bases, with 12 bases between. Germline-derived CDR1 and CDR2 are MNHNY and SVGAGI (reference sequence). CDR3 length equals 15 residues.

This chain uses TRBV7-9 with TRBJ2-3, with D tentatively TRBD2 (5 bases). The CDR3 has 15 residues. Trimming stripped 3 bases from V and 1 base from J, with 11 bases between. Looked up from germline, CDR1 is SEHNR and CDR2 is FQNEAQ (reference sequence). Here the CDR3 reads CASSLGASRTDTQYF. The CDR3 DNA follows: TGTGCCAGCAGCTTGGGTGCTAGCCGCACAGATACGCAGTATTTT.

V is TRBV7-8 and J is TRBJ1-1; D is possibly TRBD1 (5 bases). The germline CDR1 and CDR2 sequences are SGHVS and FQNEAQ. The CDR3 consists of 13 residues. V shed 4 bases and J shed 4 bases, with 10 bases lying between them. The CDR3 DNA is TGTGCCAGCAGCTCGCGGGACCCCACTGAAGCTTTCTTT. Translated, it gives CASSSRDPTEAFF.

This clone was counted once. The chain couples TRBV5-4 to TRBJ1-1; D gene uncertain. Germline V gives CDR1 SGHNT, CDR2 YYREEE (reference sequence). The CDR3 consists of 13 residues. Trimming cost V 0 bases and J 4 bases, with 7 bases left between them. As DNA, the CDR3 is TGTGCCAGCAGCTTGGGGGTTGTCACTGAAGCTTTCTTT. This gives the protein CASSLGVVTEAFF. Full variable domain (outside the CDR3, taken from reference TRBV5-4 and TRBJ1-1): ETGVTQSPTHLIKTRGQQVTLRCSSQSGHNTVSWYQQALGQGPQFIFQYYREEENGRGNFPPRFSGLQFPNYSSELNVNALELDDSALYLCASSLGVVTEAFFGQGTRLTVV.

The chain combines TRBV12-5 with TRBJ1-1, with D tentatively TRBD1 (5 bases). CDR1 is LGHNT, CDR2 FRNRAP, per germline. CDR3 size: 18 residues. Between the trimmed V and J ends, which lost 0 bases and 2 bases, there was a span of 19 bases. The CDR3 protein is CASGLVLQPGWGNTEAFF. As DNA, the CDR3 is TGTGCTAGTGGTTTGGTTCTACAGCCAGGGTGGGGCAACACTGAAGCTTTCTTT.

The rearrangement joins TRBV23-1 to TRBJ2-7; D is tentatively TRBD1 or TRBD2 (5 bases each). TRBV23-1 is labeled an ORF, and its function is uncertain. This CDR3 has 16 amino acids. Trimming took off 7 bases at V and 4 bases at J, with 23 bases between the two ends. CDR3 residues: CASTRTSPRGTYEQYF. The CDR3 DNA sequence: TGCGCCAGCACCCGAACCAGCCCCCGTGGGACGTACGAGCAGTACTTC.

This clone has a single count. The rearrangement links TRBV19 to TRBJ1-1, with a possible D match to TRBD1 (5 bases). This CDR3 comprises 16 residues. Germline V lookup: CDR1 LNHDA, CDR2 SQIVND (reference sequence). V was cut by 6 bases and J by 3 bases, with 20 bases left in between. This CDR3 is CASRGPRGNEYTEAFF. In nucleotides, the CDR3 is TGTGCCAGTAGGGGACCCCGTGGCAACGAATACACTGAAGCTTTCTTT.

V gene TRBV5-1 combines with J gene TRBJ1-1; D not resolved. Germline-derived CDR1 and CDR2 are SGHRS and YFSETQ. V lost 6 bases and J lost 6, with 18 bases in between. The CDR3 length is 14 residues. The CDR3 region has the DNA TGCGCCAGCACGGAGTTTGGGAATTGGGCTGAAGCTTTCTTT. Its translation is CASTEFGNWAEAFF. Full variable domain (remainder filled in from reference TRBV5-1 and TRBJ1-1): KAGVTQTPRYLIKTRGQQVTLSCSPISGHRSVSWYQQTPGQGLQFLFEYFSETQRNKGNFPGRFSGRQFSNSRSEMNVSTLELGDSALYLCASTEFGNWAEAFFGQGTRLTVV.

The rearrangement uses TRBV7-9 and TRBJ2-5; D possibly uses TRBD1 or TRBD2 (5 bases each). The V gene's germline CDR1 is SEHNR and CDR2 FQNEAQ (reference sequence). The V end was cut by 1 base, the J end by 4 bases, with 13 bases between. This CDR3 is built from 15 residues. CDR3 DNA: TGTGCCAGCAGCTTAGTAGGGACGACCGGAGAGACCCAGTACTTC. This translates into CASSLVGTTGETQYF.

V is TRBV12-5 and J is TRBJ2-3; D possibly corresponds to TRBD2 (5 bases). Trimming took 3 bases from V and 4 from J, leaving 5 bases between them. The germline gives CDR1 LGHNT, CDR2 FRNRAP. The CDR3 is 12 amino acids. CDR3 sequence: CASGFGADTQYF. In DNA form, the CDR3 reads TGTGCTAGTGGTTTCGGGGCAGATACGCAGTATTTT.

With regard to this clone: Other nucleotide sequences from this sample produce the same CDR3. The genes are TRBV27 and TRBJ2-7; D not resolved. Germline assignment: CDR1 MNHEY and CDR2 SMNVEV (reference sequence). V shed 3 bases and J shed 2 bases, with 8 bases lying between them. The CDR3 is made up of 13 amino acids. The CDR3 here is CASSFGRTYEQYF. The CDR3 DNA reads as TGTGCCAGCAGTTTCGGTCGAACCTACGAGCAGTACTTC.